This T cell receptor (beta chain) was documented in a study of graft-versus-host responses after intestinal transplantation. Study-wide background: Recipients uniformly received anti-thymocyte globulin induction, followed by tacrolimus and steroids for approximately 3 years.

The repertoire was sequenced with immunoSEQ multiplex PCR; TCRdb's copy has only in-frame clones and lacks some. This sample has 45,000 to 60,000 clones; nearly 95% occur once, and the top ten carry more than 2%. With respect to this clone: The antigen remains unidentified.

The sequencing used unstimulated CD4+ T cells sorted from spleen or lymph node cells, collected before transplant. The sequence derives from a human donor who was the organ donor for an intestinal transplant.

The CDR3 spells CSARDTGELFF. The CDR3 nucleotides read TGCAGTGCTAGAGACACCGGGGAGCTGTTTTTT. The chain combines TRBV20-1 with TRBJ2-2, with D unresolved. The germline V gene has CDR1 DFQATT and CDR2 SNEGSKA (reference sequence). The CDR3 runs 11 residues. Trimming removed 0 bases at V and 4 bases at J, with 0 bases between.